A selection of T cell receptor beta chains follows, all from one sample in a study of beta chain features in type 1 diabetes. The data were produced by immunoSEQ multiplex PCR, yet TCRdb's version contains in-frame clones alone and is incomplete. The sample lists 65,000 to 85,000 clones, roughly 50% occurring once. The specimen sequenced was central memory CD4+ T cells from blood. The receptors here all came from a man aged 30 to 39 with type 1 diabetes. Each CDR3 is given with its conserved first and last residue. D genes are given only for firm matches. Rows may omit the clone size; those that give it use once, few, many or a size class.

j_gene,abundance,v_gene,d_gene,CDR3nt,CDR3aa
TRBJ2-7,few,TRBV19,NA,TGTGCCAGTAGTACGCTGGACAATACAGGGGAGCAGTACTTC,CASSTLDNTGEQYF
TRBJ1-5,NA,TRBV7-9,NA,TGTGCCAGCAGCCCTAGGGAGGGGTTGAATCAGCCCCAGCATTTT,CASSPREGLNQPQHF
TRBJ2-7,NA,TRBV5-4,TRBD2,TGTGCCAGCAGCCAAGGGGGACTAGTCATTCCAGGCGAGCAGTACTTC,CASSQGGLVIPGEQYF
TRBJ1-2,NA,TRBV15,TRBD1,TGTGCCACCAGCCCGGACAGGGATTATGGCTACACCTTC,CATSPDRDYGYTF
TRBJ2-5,NA,TRBV5-1,TRBD2,TGCGCCAGCAGCTTGGAAGCTAGCGGAAGAAGGAAGGAGACCCAGTACTTC,CASSLEASGRRKETQYF
TRBJ1-3,NA,TRBV4-1,NA,TGCGCCAGCAGCCAACCCTCAGGGGACTACGGGGGGACCTCTGGAAACACCATATATTTT,CASSQPSGDYGGTSGNTIYF
TRBJ2-3,NA,TRBV6-1,TRBD1,TGTGCCAGCAGTGACCGGGGACAGAGCGGCACAGATACGCAGTATTTT,CASSDRGQSGTDTQYF
TRBJ2-7,NA,TRBV6-5,TRBD1,TGTGCCAGCAGTCCGGGACAGGGGGCCGAGCAGTACTTC,CASSPGQGAEQYF
TRBJ2-1,NA,TRBV5-4,TRBD2,TGTGCCAGCAGCTGGGGAGGTAGCGGGAAGGGTAATGAGCAGTTCTTC,CASSWGGSGKGNEQFF
TRBJ1-1,NA,TRBV5-1,NA,TGCGCCAGCAGCTTTGACACGTCGGGGGGCACTGAAGCTTTCTTT,CASSFDTSGGTEAFF
TRBJ1-2,NA,TRBV7-9,TRBD1,TGTGCCAGCAGTCGACCGGGACAGGGGATGTTCTACACCTTC,CASSRPGQGMFYTF
TRBJ2-5,few,TRBV5-1,NA,TGCGCCAGCAACATAGGCGGGCAAGAGACCCAGTACTTC,CASNIGGQETQYF
TRBJ1-1,NA,TRBV25-1,NA,TGTGCCAGCAGTGCCGAATGGGGAGGAGCTTTCTTT,CASSAEWGGAFF
TRBJ2-3,few,TRBV2,NA,TGTGCCAGCAGTGACGTAGAAGCGCAGTATTTT,CASSDVEAQYF
TRBJ2-3,once,TRBV2,NA,TGTGCCAGCAGCTATAGCACAGATACGCAGTATTTT,CASSYSTDTQYF
TRBJ2-2,NA,TRBV11-3,NA,TGTGCCAGCAGCTTAGGGGGCGTAGGGACCGGGGAGCTGTTTTTT,CASSLGGVGTGELFF
TRBJ2-3,NA,TRBV6-1,NA,TGTGCCAGCACCATTCGCGGGGTTAGCACAGATACGCAGTATTTT,CASTIRGVSTDTQYF
TRBJ2-3,few,TRBV10-3,TRBD1,TGTGCCATCAGTGGGGGGACAGCTGTAGATACGCAGTATTTT,CAISGGTAVDTQYF
TRBJ2-7,NA,TRBV25-1,TRBD1,TGTGCCAGCAGTAACAGGGGGCGTTACGAGCAGTACTTC,CASSNRGRYEQYF
TRBJ1-3,NA,TRBV6-6,NA,TGTGCCAGCAGTTACGGGGCCTGGGGCGCTGGAAACACCATATATTTT,CASSYGAWGAGNTIYF
TRBJ1-5,NA,TRBV18,TRBD1,TGTGCCAGCTCCGGGACAGGGGGGGCCTCGGGCAATCAGCCCCAGCATTTT,CASSGTGGASGNQPQHF
TRBJ2-2,few,TRBV11-2,TRBD2,TGTGCCAGCAGCTTTATGCGGGAGTCCGGGGAGCTGTTTTTT,CASSFMRESGELFF
TRBJ2-7,once,TRBV4-1,NA,TGCGCCAGCAGCCAAGGGGGGGTATACGAGCAGTACTTC,CASSQGGVYEQYF
TRBJ1-4,few,TRBV30,NA,TGTGCCTGGAGTGGGCAGGTTAATGAAAAACTGTTTTTT,CAWSGQVNEKLFF
TRBJ2-1,NA,TRBV5-8,NA,TGTGCCAGCAGCTCCCACAGGAACTCCTACAATGAGCAGTTCTTC,CASSSHRNSYNEQFF
TRBJ2-3,NA,TRBV6-5,NA,TGTGCCAGCACCCATCGGCGGGATACGCAGTATTTT,CASTHRRDTQYF
TRBJ2-3,few,TRBV6-4,TRBD2,TGTGCCAGCAGTGCCTTAGCGGGAGTTACAGATACGCAGTATTTT,CASSALAGVTDTQYF
TRBJ2-5,NA,TRBV12-5,NA,TGTGCTAGTGGTTCGAGGCCCTTAGACGAGACCCAGTACTTC,CASGSRPLDETQYF
TRBJ2-1,NA,TRBV6-1,NA,TGTGCCAGCAGGGAGTACCCCCACAATGAGCAGTTCTTC,CASREYPHNEQFF
TRBJ1-6,NA,TRBV30,NA,TGTGCCTGGAGTGTAGGTGCGGCGTGGACAGACCTCCACTTT,CAWSVGAAWTDLHF
TRBJ2-7,NA,TRBV6-1,NA,TGTGCCAGCAGTACAGGACCCAACTACGAGCAGTACTTC,CASSTGPNYEQYF
TRBJ2-1,NA,TRBV7-9,TRBD2,TGTGCCAGCAGCTTGGCGGGAGGCCGAGCCAATGAGCAGTTCTTC,CASSLAGGRANEQFF
TRBJ1-2,NA,TRBV7-9,TRBD1,TGTGCCAGCAGCACAAGGGACAGCGTAGCCTATGGCTACACCTTC,CASSTRDSVAYGYTF
TRBJ1-1,NA,TRBV6-1,NA,TGTGCCAGCAGTGAAATTCGGGGGGTGGGATTGAACACTGAAGCTTTCTTT,CASSEIRGVGLNTEAFF
TRBJ1-1,NA,TRBV11-2,NA,TGTGCCAGCAGCCCCCGACTGGAGCTCATGAACACTGAAGCTTTCTTT,CASSPRLELMNTEAFF
TRBJ2-3,NA,TRBV29-1,NA,TGCAGCGTTGAGGGGGACTCACGGACTGGCACAGATACGCAGTATTTT,CSVEGDSRTGTDTQYF
TRBJ2-7,NA,TRBV6-6,TRBD1,TGTGCCAGCAGTCAGGGACAGGGCATAGGGTCCTACGAGCAGTACTTC,CASSQGQGIGSYEQYF
TRBJ2-7,few,TRBV6-5,TRBD1,TGTGCCAGCAGTTACAGGGGGACAGGGAGCTCCTACGAGCAGTACTTC,CASSYRGTGSSYEQYF
TRBJ2-4,NA,TRBV11-2,TRBD2,TGTGCCAGCAGCTTAGCCGCCAGCGGGGGTGCCCTAGCCAAAAACATTCAGTACTTC,CASSLAASGGALAKNIQYF
TRBJ2-2,NA,TRBV6-1,TRBD2,TGTGCCAGCAACCCCGGACTAGCGGACACCGGGGAGCTGTTTTTT,CASNPGLADTGELFF
TRBJ2-5,NA,TRBV2,NA,TGTGCCAGCAGTGGGAGAATACAAGAGACCCAGTACTTC,CASSGRIQETQYF
TRBJ2-1,NA,TRBV6-6,TRBD1,TGTGCCAGCAGTTTCGGGACAGGGGGAAATAACAATGAGCAGTTCTTC,CASSFGTGGNNNEQFF
TRBJ2-2,NA,TRBV29-1,NA,TGCAGCGCCCTGGGGGGGGCTGAGAACACCGGGGAGCTGTTTTTT,CSALGGAENTGELFF
TRBJ2-7,NA,TRBV6-6,TRBD1,TGTGCCAGCAGGGTGGGACAGTCCTACGAGCAGTACTTC,CASRVGQSYEQYF
TRBJ2-4,NA,TRBV27,NA,TGTGCCAGCAGTTCAATGGCCAGAGCCAAAAACATTCAGTACTTC,CASSSMARAKNIQYF